Sequencing of this T cell receptor beta chain was carried out in a study of OX40 agonist ivuxolimab in advanced cancers. Using immunoSEQ multiplex PCR, the repertoire was profiled, and TCRdb retains in-frame clones only, with some absent. The sample includes tens of thousands of clones, 92% of them seen just once. V gave up 0 bases and J gave up 2 bases, with 6 bases separating them. The CDR3 loop spans 13 amino acids. Per the germline V gene, CDR1 is SGHRS and CDR2 is YFSETQ. This specimen was CD4+ or CD8+ T cells sorted from blood, taken in a trial of the OX40 agonist ivuxolimab. The sequence derives from an adult with an advanced solid tumor such as melanoma, head and neck, liver or kidney cancer. V and J are TRBV5-1 and TRBJ2-7; D might be TRBD2 (5 bases). In DNA, the CDR3 is TGCGCCAGCAGCTTGGCGGGAACCTACGAGCAGTACTTC. Amino acid sequence: CASSLAGTYEQYF.